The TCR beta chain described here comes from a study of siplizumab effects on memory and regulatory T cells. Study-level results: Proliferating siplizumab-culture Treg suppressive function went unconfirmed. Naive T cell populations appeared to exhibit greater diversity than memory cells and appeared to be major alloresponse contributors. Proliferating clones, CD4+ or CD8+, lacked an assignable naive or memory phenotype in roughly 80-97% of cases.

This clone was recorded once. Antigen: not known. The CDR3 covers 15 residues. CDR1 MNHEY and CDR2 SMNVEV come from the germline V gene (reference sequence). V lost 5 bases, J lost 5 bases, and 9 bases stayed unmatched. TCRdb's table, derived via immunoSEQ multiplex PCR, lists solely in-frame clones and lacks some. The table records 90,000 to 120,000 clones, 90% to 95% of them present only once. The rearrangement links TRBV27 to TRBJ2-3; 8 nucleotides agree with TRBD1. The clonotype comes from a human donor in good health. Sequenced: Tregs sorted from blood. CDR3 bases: TGTGCCAGCAGTCTTGGACAGGGACGTAGAGATACGCAGTATTTT. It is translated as CASSLGQGRRDTQYF.